This entry lists 19 T cell receptor delta chains sequenced from one sample in a study of gamma-delta T cells after stem cell transplantation. TCRdb re-called clones from the RT-PCR reads via CATT. The sample records 15,000 to 18,000 delta-chain clones, about 8.6% being singletons. What was sequenced was gamma-delta T cells. The receptors were sampled from a human donor. It is not recorded whose cells these are; they may come from a transplant donor.

This clone came up a few times. The same CDR3 arises from other DNA sequences in this sample as well. The rearrangement links TRDV1 to TRDJ1; 10 bases agree with TRDD3. Germline V gene sequence: CDR1 TSWWSYY, CDR2 QGS. This CDR3 is built from 28 residues. The V segment lost 5 bases and the J segment 0 bases; nucleotides outside the gene matches: 42. As DNA, the CDR3 is TGTGCTCTTGGGCTCACAGCGCGGGAGGCCTTCTCCTATAAAGGGGGATACGCAGGGCATCAATACACCGATAAACTCATCTTT. It is translated as CALGLTAREAFSYKGGYAGHQYTDKLIF.

This clone was seen a few times. For this DNA, TCRdb reports the protein of a much larger clone, which diverges at residue 4, most likely from a read error; the protein presented here is translated directly from the DNA. This chain links TRDV2 with TRDJ3; 11 bases are a match to TRDD3. This CDR3 contains 22 residues. CDR1 and CDR2 (germline): GEAIGNYY, EKD. CDR3 residues: CACGTPTVGDTVDSWDTRQMFF. The CDR3 DNA sequence: TGTGCCTGTGGCACCCCTACCGTGGGGGATACGGTGGACTCCTGGGACACCCGACAGATGTTTTTC.

This clone was counted a few times. Given a far larger clone just one base away, this is likely a sequencing read error. Other DNA sequences in this sample translate to the same CDR3. This chain links TRDV1 with TRDJ1, with 8 bases fitting TRDD3. This CDR3 is built from 23 residues. The V gene's germline CDR1 is TSWWSYY and CDR2 QGS. The J segment lost 2 bases and the V segment lost 9 bases, leaving 35 bases of the junction unmatched. CDR3 region: CALPGDGPLPTMGDPIETDKLIF. In DNA form, the CDR3 reads TGTGCTCTGCCTGGGGACGGCCCCCTGCCGACCATGGGGGATCCCATCGAGACCGATAAACTCATCTTT.

In regard to this clone: This likely stems from a read error, as it lies one base from a far larger clone. The sample holds other DNA sequences that translate to the same CDR3. V gene TRDV1 combines with J gene TRDJ1; no reliable D call. Looked up from germline, CDR1 is TSWWSYY and CDR2 is QGS. Trimming pared 3 bases from V and 4 bases from J, leaving 9 bases between. The CDR3 runs to 13 residues. The CDR3 DNA follows: TGTGCTCTTGGGGACCTAGACCACGATAAACTCATCTTT. It yields the protein CALGDLDHDKLIF.

This CDR3 reads CACDTVMGQLAYRIGNLIF. The CDR3, as DNA: TGTGCCTGTGACACCGTTATGGGTCAGCTGGCGTATAGAATCGGTAACCTCATCTTT. The rearrangement uses TRDV2 and TRDJ1; D unresolved. V dropped 0 bases and J dropped 11 bases, with 33 bases sitting between them. CDR3 length equals 19 residues. CDR1 and CDR2 (germline): GEAIGNYY, EKD.

This clone was found a few times. The mismatch at residue 15 between this DNA's translation and the TCRdb protein of a much larger clone likely reflects a read error; the protein shown is translated from the DNA. The J gene is TRDJ1, the V gene TRDV2; 12 bases align to TRDD3. The CDR3 consists of 19 residues. Per the germline V gene, CDR1 is GEAIGNYY and CDR2 is EKD. CDR3 amino acids: CACDPLLGDTVRQTGKLIF. The CDR3 DNA reads as TGTGCCTGTGACCCTCTACTGGGGGATACCGTCCGCCAGACCGGTAAACTCATCTTT.

V and J are TRDV2 and TRDJ1, with D possibly being TRDD2 (5 bases). CDR1 GEAIGNYY and CDR2 EKD come from the germline V gene. Trimming left V 1 base short and J 14 bases short, with 37 bases between. The CDR3 sequence is 19 residues long. CDR3 residues: CACDTLPIGAVPGTYNLIF. The CDR3, as DNA: TGTGCCTGTGACACACTTCCGATCGGGGCTGTTCCGGGTACCTATAACCTTATCTTT.

Regarding this clone: This probably arose from a read error, given a far larger clone one base away. This same CDR3 is encoded by further DNA sequences in the sample. This chain uses TRDV2 with TRDJ1; 9 bases line up with TRDD3. The germline V gene encodes CDR1 GEAIGNYY and CDR2 EKD. The CDR3 consists of 20 residues. CDR3 residues: CACDTMNLLGDPTYTDKLIF. The CDR3 DNA sequence: TGTGCCTGTGACACGATGAATTTACTGGGGGACCCGACGTACACCGATAAGCTCATCTTT.

This clone came up a few times. A junction boundary mismatches the germline segment, possibly from a read error. This chain connects TRDV1 to TRDJ1; possibly TRDD3 for D (6 bases). There are 22 residues in the CDR3. CDR1 and CDR2 (germline): TSWWSYY, QGS. CDR3 DNA: TGTGCTATTGGGGATTACCGGGCCACGAGGGGGACACCCAGGATGTACACCGATAAACTCATCTTT. Translated: CAIGDYRATRGTPRMYTDKLIF.

With regard to this clone: A much larger clone lies a single base off, so this may be a read error. Additional DNA sequences in this sample encode the identical CDR3. The chain has TRDV2 and TRDJ1; D possibly corresponds to TRDD2 (6 bases). The ends were cut back, 0 bases at V and 0 bases at J, with 28 bases in the middle. This CDR3 region has 21 residues. In germline, CDR1 is GEAIGNYY, CDR2 EKD. The CDR3 protein is CACDTIESYESTGQYTDKLIF. CDR3 sequence (DNA): TGTGCCTGTGACACCATTGAGTCCTACGAGAGTACCGGCCAGTACACCGATAAACTCATCTTT.

This clone has only a few counts. A read error is likely here: a far larger clone is one base away. The same CDR3 is also encoded by other DNA sequences in this sample. This rearrangement joins TRDV2 to TRDJ1; D gene unclear. This CDR3 has 17 amino acids. The germline CDR1 and CDR2 sequences are GEAIGNYY and EKD. The CDR3 loop reads CACDTLGSALDTDKLIF. The CDR3 DNA follows: TGTGCCTGCGACACCCTCGGGTCCGCCCTTGACACCGATAAACTCATCTTT.

Comments on this clone: This probably arose from a read error, given a far larger clone one base away. At the DNA level, this CDR3 is encoded by other sequences in the same sample as well. This chain joins TRDV2 and TRDJ3, with TRDD3 identical over 12 bases. Germline CDR1 GEAIGNYY, CDR2 EKD. V dropped 0 bases and J dropped 0; count of bases not matched to a gene: 8. The CDR3 extends over 21 amino acids. The CDR3 protein is CACDTLTGGYKSSWDTRQMFF. CDR3 nucleotide sequence: TGTGCCTGTGACACCCTCACTGGGGGATACAAGAGCTCCTGGGACACCCGACAGATGTTTTTC.

Turning to this clone: One end of the junction fails to match germline, which may point to a read error. V and J are TRDV2 and TRDJ1; D perhaps matches TRDD3 (5 bases). CDR1 and CDR2 (germline): GEAIGNYY, EKD. CDR3 size: 20 residues. CDR3 loop: CACDQLQGWVIYGDSDTLIF. CDR3 bases: TGTGCCTGTGACCAACTCCAGGGCTGGGTGATATACGGTGACAGCGATACACTCATCTTT.

This clone has a handful of counts. The translation of this DNA and the TCRdb protein of a much larger clone differ at residue 3, probably owing to a read error; the protein shown here is translated from the DNA. This chain links TRDV2 with TRDJ1, with 9 bases that match TRDD3. CDR1 GEAIGNYY and CDR2 EKD come from the germline V gene. CDR3 length: 21 residues. CDR3 residues: CASDTVESNRRTGGLTDKLIF. DNA for the CDR3: TGTGCCAGTGACACCGTTGAGTCCAACCGGCGCACTGGGGGACTCACCGATAAACTCATCTTT.

A few counts support this clone. This may be a read error: a much more frequent sequence differs by one nucleotide. Other DNA variants within this sample encode the same CDR3. The V and J genes are TRDV3 and TRDJ1, with 8 bases aligning to TRDD3. The CDR3 length is 13 residues. V gave up 5 bases and J gave up 8 bases; unmatched junction bases: 13. Germline-derived CDR1 and CDR2 are TVYSNPD and GDNSRS (reference sequence). CDR3 residues: CALSYDLGDKLIF. CDR3 bases: TGTGCCCTCTCCTACGACCTGGGGGACAAACTCATCTTT.

This clone has more than one count but fewer than ten. TCRdb's listed protein matches a much larger clone and diverges from this DNA's translation at residue 6, likely through a read error; the protein shown comes from the DNA. The chain links TRDV3 to TRDJ1; no clear D gene. V lost 4 bases, J lost 0 bases, and 18 bases lay in between. Germline V CDR1 and CDR2: TVYSNPD, GDNSRS (reference sequence). This CDR3 has 15 residues. CDR3: CACSRSPRYTDKLIF. The CDR3 region has the DNA TGTGCCTGTTCACGCAGTCCGCGGTACACCGATAAACTCATCTTT.

This clone was seen a few times. The protein TCRdb lists belongs to a much larger clone and differs from this DNA's translation at residue 11, which points to a read error; the protein shown is made from the DNA. J is TRDJ1 and V is TRDV2; perhaps TRDD3 as D (6 bases). The CDR3 length is 19 residues. Germline V gene sequence: CDR1 GEAIGNYY, CDR2 EKD. The V end lost 0 bases, the J end lost 7 bases, and 29 bases lay between the germline ends. The CDR3 DNA reads TGTGCCTGTGACACCGGTAGGGCTCAGCGGAGGGATAGAAGCGGTAAACTCATCTTT. Translation: CACDTGRAQRRDRSGKLIF.

This clone was detected only a few times. This chain joins TRDV2 and TRDJ3; 11 bases are shared with TRDD3. The CDR3 is 21 residues long. After removal of 0 bases from V and 7 bases from J, the junction contained 16 bases not matched to a gene. Germline CDR1 is GEAIGNYY and CDR2 is EKD. CDR3 region: CACDTVRMGDTTNFDTRQMFF. The CDR3 nucleotides read TGTGCCTGTGACACCGTCCGTATGGGGGATACGACGAACTTTGACACCCGACAGATGTTTTTC.

About this clone: TCRdb's protein, taken from a much larger clone, differs from this DNA's translation at residue 10, likely owing to a read error; the protein displayed comes from the DNA. The V gene is TRDV2, the J gene TRDJ1; 7 bases are shared with TRDD3. The CDR3 runs to 22 residues. Trimming cost V 3 bases and J 0 bases; bases outside gene matches: 27. Germline V gene lookup returns CDR1 GEAIGNYY and CDR2 EKD. The CDR3 reads CACDPVRTGVSELDYNTDKLIF. CDR3 coding DNA: TGTGCCTGTGACCCGGTTCGTACTGGGGTATCTGAACTCGACTATAACACCGATAAACTCATCTTT.